The 10 T cell receptor beta chains listed next were all sequenced from one sample in a study of CXCR3-negative and CXCR3-positive naive CD8 T cells. What these receptors recognize is not known. In preparing the TRB cDNA libraries, 5' RACE with UMI labels was used. No DNA is given; TCRdb re-called the 5' RACE reads and lists each CDR3 protein once. This repertoire includes 90,000 to 100,000 distinct CDR3 sequences. Notes on the study in general: Relative to CXCR3-negative naive cells, CXCR3-positive naive cells had more hydrophobic TRB CDR3s.

The sequenced sample was naive CXCR3+ CD8+ T cells from blood. The subset was: CD45RO-CCR7+CD27+CD95- naive CD8+ T cells expressing CXCR3 (TNR3+). These receptors came from a human donor in good health. Some clones in this sample may be carry-over from other donors' samples.

The chain uses TRBV7-3 and TRBJ2-7; there is no DNA to check the TCRdb D call of TRBD1. Germline loops: CDR1 SGHTA, CDR2 FQGTGA. The CDR3 runs 17 residues. This CDR3 is CASSLTGPTGGSYEQYF.

This chain joins TRBV7-8 and TRBJ2-3; TCRdb reports TRBD1, a call that lacks DNA to check it against. The CDR3 covers 17 residues. From germline, CDR1 is SGHVS and CDR2 FQNEAQ. This CDR3 is CASSLARRGLEADTQYF.

The chain links TRBV7-9 to TRBJ1-1. There are 13 residues in the CDR3. The germline CDR1 and CDR2 sequences are SEHNR and FQNEAQ (reference sequence). The CDR3 protein is CASSLGDYSEAFF.

This chain uses TRBV29-1 with TRBJ1-2. Per the germline V gene, CDR1 is SQVTM and CDR2 is ANQGSEA. CDR3 size: 11 residues. The CDR3 spells CSVDSDYGYTF.

The chain links TRBV28 to TRBJ2-1; no DNA is available, so the TRBD1 call from TCRdb remains unchecked. Germline values: CDR1 MDHEN, CDR2 SYDVKM. This CDR3 has 14 residues. The CDR3 loop is CASSPGAGSGEQFF.

The chain is built from TRBV20-1 and TRBJ2-7. Per the germline V gene, CDR1 is DFQATT and CDR2 is SNEGSKA (reference sequence). The CDR3 length is 14 residues. The CDR3 reads CSASEERISYEQYF.

V and J are TRBV4-2 and TRBJ2-7; absent DNA, TCRdb's TRBD1 call cannot be checked. CDR3 length: 17 residues. From germline, CDR1 is LGHNA and CDR2 YNFKEQ. This chain's CDR3 is CASSQDPLVGGTYEQYF.

The J gene is TRBJ1-1, the V gene TRBV27; the D call of TRBD1 rests on TCRdb alone, since no DNA is present to check it. The CDR3 length is 16 residues. Looked up from germline, CDR1 is MNHEY and CDR2 is SMNVEV (reference sequence). CDR3 amino acids: CASSLSPGQGRAEAFF.

V is TRBV7-2 and J is TRBJ2-7; no DNA is available, so the TRBD1 call from TCRdb remains unchecked. The CDR3 length is 15 residues. The V gene's germline CDR1 is SGHTA and CDR2 FQGNSA. The CDR3 here is CASSSYSTGTYEQYF.

The chain combines TRBV28 with TRBJ1-5; as DNA is missing, the TRBD1 call by TCRdb cannot be tested. The V gene's germline CDR1 is MDHEN and CDR2 SYDVKM. The CDR3 has 16 amino acids. CDR3 protein: CASSLRDRGGFQPQHF.